This T cell receptor (beta chain) was recorded in a study of identical twins. Overall study findings and caveats: The degree of excess twin sharing was weaker in beta out-of-frame sequences.

This clonotype came up a few times. Its antigen remains unknown. TCRdb reprocessed the 5' RACE reads with MiXCR, giving one entry per CDR3 protein. The sample gives under 900,000 distinct CDR3 sequences, 15% to 20% of which show up once; over 10% is in the top ten. The same data also contributed to another study, on T cells expressing NK-cell markers. That source notes: NKG2C+ dominant clonotypes from a handful of donors made up about 1.0-8% of CD8+ T cells. Expanded NKG2C+ T cell clones had unclear HCMV specificity.

This TCR came from a young woman in good health. What was sequenced was PBMCs.

The CDR3 DNA follows: TGTGCCAGCAGTTTAGCCCGGGAAAGGGAAAGTAAGCAGCCCCAGCATTTT. Translated: CASSLARERESKQPQHF. The chain recombines TRBV12-3 or TRBV12-4 with TRBJ1-5, with no clear D. This CDR3 has 17 amino acids. The V end was cut by 0 bases, the J end by 7 bases, with 19 bases between.